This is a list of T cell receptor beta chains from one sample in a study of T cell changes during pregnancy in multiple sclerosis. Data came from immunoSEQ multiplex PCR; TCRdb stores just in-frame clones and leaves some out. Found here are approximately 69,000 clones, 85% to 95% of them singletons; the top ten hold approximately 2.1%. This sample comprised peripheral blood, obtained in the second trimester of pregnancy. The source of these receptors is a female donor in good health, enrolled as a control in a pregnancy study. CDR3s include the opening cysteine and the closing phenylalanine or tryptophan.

CASSLTGGEQFF,TRBV5-1
CASSPLNRGHGYTF,TRBV5-6
CAWTRDSYEQYF,TRBV30
CASSLSGRQETQYF,TRBV5-1
CASSSGGNQPQHF,TRBV27
CASRPQQGVEKLFF,TRBV27
CASSRGAGGADTQYF,TRBV7-2
CASSLQGTGNTEAFF,TRBV18
CASSLRRGGYTF,TRBV6-5
CASSPTGLTDTQYF,TRBV7-9
CASSQNDRRSEAFF,TRBV14
CATSRVRGQGARGYTF,TRBV15
CASSGGSTLEAFF,TRBV25-1
CASSPPREETQYF,TRBV4-2
CASSQGGTWDRAIFF,TRBV4-1
CASSLREGRSEAFF,TRBV9
CASSLSPSGGQETQYF,TRBV7-3
CAIATRANTGELFF,TRBV5-4
CASSLRQGENSGANVLTF,TRBV7-9
CASSLTRPDSRETQYF,TRBV7-6
CASSPPRGNYNEQFF,TRBV7-2
CASSGQLNTEAFF,TRBV7-9
CASSRDSYYGYTF,TRBV19
CASRRDRASNQPQHF,TRBV4-3
CASTDGTYNTGELFF,TRBV9
CASSSGTASGNTIYF,TRBV5-6
CASSQDWGQGAWELFF,TRBV4-3
CASSQRDRADYGYTF,TRBV18
CASSYGSGGANTQYF,TRBV6-5
CASSTMTGNNQPQHF,TRBV19
CASTWGQGATEAFF,TRBV6-6